This TCR beta chain was observed in a study of T cell repertoires in cytomegalovirus infection. Study-wide background: The study used recently identified HLA-C-restricted and well-studied HLA-B-restricted CMV epitopes. Both CMV infection and a matching HLA type were indicated by public TCR beta signatures. Study-level results: In two of eight donors, the top clonotype was HLA-C-restricted CMV-specific. Cumulative frequency (of public TCR beta family members) identified carriers of CMV plus the relevant HLA.

A note on this clonotype: Its target is unknown.

Germline V CDR1 and CDR2: DFQATT, SNEGSKA (reference sequence). This CDR3 spans 14 amino acids. The V gene lost 0 bases and the J gene lost 2 bases, with 5 bases spanning the gap. From the reads, TCRdb called clonotypes with MiXCR, one entry per CDR3 protein. The table records some 920,000 distinct CDR3 sequences, approximately 33% of them present only once. V and J are TRBV20-1 and TRBJ2-6; D not certain. This receptor was taken from a human donor in good health (CMV status not recorded). Some clones in this sample may be carry-over from other donors' samples. The material sequenced was cultured CD8+ T cells from PBMCs, taken from culture after CMV antigen stimulation. CDR3 in amino acids: CSARDPTGANVLTF. The CDR3 DNA reads TGCAGTGCTAGAGATCCCACTGGGGCCAACGTCCTGACTTTC.